This T cell receptor (beta chain) was retrieved from a study of T cells after yellow fever vaccination. TCRdb reanalysed the 5' RACE reads using MiXCR and keeps one entry per CDR3 protein. Among 400,000 to 450,000 distinct CDR3 sequences listed, 15% to 20% were seen once. The trim removed 7 bases at V and 6 bases at J, leaving 7 bases unmatched. Germline CDR1 is SQVTM and CDR2 is ANQGSEA. This CDR3 has 13 residues. This TCR was sampled from a man aged 18 to 30 who received the YFV17D yellow fever vaccine. Sequences were derived from PBMCs, sampled before the yellow fever booster vaccination. The rearrangement links TRBV29-1 to TRBJ2-3; 10 bases are a match to TRBD2. CDR3 coding DNA: TGCAGCGCACTAGCGGGGACCCAGGATACGCAGTATTTT. It codes for CSALAGTQDTQYF.